This is a list of T cell receptor beta chains from one sample in a study of T-cell memory formation after mild COVID-19. TCRdb reprocessed the 5' RACE reads via MiXCR and lists one record per CDR3 protein. This table holds about 260,000 distinct CDR3 sequences, 15% to 20% found once. Sequenced: PBMCs or a T cell subset sorted from them (not recorded which). Source of these receptors: a man aged 18 to 30 who had mild COVID-19 (a few samples of this study predate the infection). Cell type and time point are not known. The CDR3 runs from the conserved cysteine through the conserved F or W. The D gene is left open where the match is weak. Rows may omit the clone size; those that give it use once, few, many or a size class.

j_call v_call d_call clone_size cdr3_aa cdr3_nt
TRBJ2-1 TRBV28 NA NA CASSLDPPTYNEQFF TGTGCCAGCAGTTTAGACCCCCCAACGTACAATGAGCAGTTCTTC
TRBJ1-1 TRBV6-2/TRBV6-3 NA NA CASSYIGGTEAFF TGTGCCAGCAGTTACATCGGGGGGACTGAAGCTTTCTTT
TRBJ2-3 TRBV7-2 NA NA CASSLMAGTDTQYF TGTGCCAGCAGCTTAATGGCCGGTACAGATACGCAGTATTTT
TRBJ2-1 TRBV24-1 NA many CATSGPTGGPRGNEQFF TGTGCCACCAGTGGTCCCACGGGGGGCCCTCGGGGGAATGAGCAGTTCTTC
TRBJ1-2 TRBV7-2 NA few CASSANLGEAEYGYTF TGTGCCAGCAGCGCCAACTTGGGGGAGGCAGAATATGGCTACACCTTC
TRBJ1-6 TRBV20-1 NA few CSARGWVYNSPLHF TGCAGTGCTAGAGGCTGGGTCTATAATTCACCCCTCCACTTT
TRBJ2-7 TRBV7-2 NA NA CASTTGRYEQYF TGTGCCAGCACCACGGGTCGCTACGAGCAGTACTTC
TRBJ1-1 TRBV6-5 NA NA CASSYFAGVNTEAFF TGTGCCAGCAGTTACTTCGCAGGGGTGAACACTGAAGCTTTCTTT
TRBJ2-3 TRBV27 TRBD1 few CASRTAGGKHTQYF TGTGCCAGCAGAACCGCAGGGGGCAAGCATACGCAGTATTTT
TRBJ1-5 TRBV4-3 TRBD1 NA CASSQDLPGGVLLNFGSNQPQHF TGCGCCAGCAGCCAAGATCTGCCAGGGGGCGTTCTCCTTAACTTCGGGAGCAATCAGCCCCAGCATTTT
TRBJ2-3 TRBV7-3 NA few CASSLNPRGTDTQYF TGTGCCAGCAGCTTGAATCCGCGGGGCACAGATACGCAGTATTTT
TRBJ2-6 TRBV20-1 NA few CSARAGGSSGANVLTF TGCAGTGCTAGAGCAGGAGGGAGCTCTGGGGCCAACGTCCTGACTTTC
TRBJ2-1 TRBV11-2 NA few CASSLNIGGPSYNEQFF TGTGCCAGCAGCCTCAATATCGGGGGCCCCTCCTACAATGAGCAGTTCTTC
TRBJ1-5 TRBV27 TRBD1 few CASSSTTRQGGEPQHF TGTGCCAGCAGTTCTACCACTCGACAGGGAGGGGAGCCCCAGCATTTT
TRBJ2-1 TRBV12-3/TRBV12-4 TRBD1 many CASSSGTGYNEQFF TGTGCCAGCAGTTCCGGGACAGGTTACAATGAGCAGTTCTTC
TRBJ1-3 TRBV5-1 NA few CASSLAEGYNTIYF TGCGCCAGCAGCTTGGCCGAAGGGTACAACACCATATATTTT
TRBJ2-3 TRBV27 TRBD1 few CATTPGQGSDTQYF TGTGCCACCACGCCGGGACAGGGATCAGATACGCAGTATTTT
TRBJ1-3 TRBV4-3 NA NA CASSKGLSPGNTIYF TGCGCCAGCTCCAAGGGACTTTCCCCTGGAAACACCATATATTTT
TRBJ2-1 TRBV9 NA many CASSPGGRIYNEQFF TGTGCCAGCAGCCCTGGCGGACGGATTTACAATGAGCAGTTCTTC
TRBJ2-7 TRBV6-6 NA NA CASRSTVEEQYF TGTGCCAGCAGATCTACGGTGGAGGAGCAGTACTTC
TRBJ2-3 TRBV29-1 NA NA CSVPWGATDTQYF TGCAGCGTTCCCTGGGGGGCGACAGATACGCAGTATTTT
TRBJ2-4 TRBV12-3/TRBV12-4 TRBD2 NA CASRINSGKNIQYF TGTGCCAGCAGGATTAATAGCGGGAAAAACATTCAGTACTTC
TRBJ2-2 TRBV6-2/TRBV6-3 NA NA CASSYSIARSGLFTGELFF TGTGCCAGCAGTTACTCGATCGCCAGATCCGGTTTATTCACCGGGGAGCTGTTTTTT
TRBJ2-6 TRBV18 NA few CASSLASGSGANVLTF TGTGCCAGCTCGCTCGCCTCAGGGTCAGGGGCCAACGTCCTGACTTTC
TRBJ2-1 TRBV4-1 TRBD2 many CASSLWEGISNEQFF TGCGCCAGCAGCCTATGGGAGGGAATCTCGAATGAGCAGTTCTTC
TRBJ2-2 TRBV2 TRBD2 NA CASTISGGLVTGELFF TGTGCCAGCACCATTAGCGGGGGGCTTGTGACCGGGGAGCTGTTTTTT
TRBJ1-6 TRBV10-3 NA few CAISGTDSPLHF TGTGCCATCAGTGGGACAGATTCACCCCTCCACTTT
TRBJ2-1 TRBV18 NA few CASSPPLAKSSYNEQFF TGTGCCAGCTCACCACCCCTAGCCAAAAGCTCCTACAATGAGCAGTTCTTC
TRBJ2-7 TRBV20-1 NA NA CSASGPSSYEQYF TGCAGTGCTAGCGGCCCGAGCTCCTACGAGCAGTACTTC
TRBJ2-3 TRBV7-3 NA few CASSLLGQDTQYF TGTGCCAGCAGCTTACTAGGGCAAGATACGCAGTATTTT
TRBJ2-2 TRBV7-9 NA NA CASSLEPAEPRGELFF TGTGCCAGCAGCTTAGAGCCTGCAGAGCCCCGAGGGGAGCTGTTTTTT
TRBJ2-1 TRBV6-5 NA NA CASSLGSSSYNEQFF TGTGCCAGCAGTTTGGGGTCAAGCTCCTACAATGAGCAGTTCTTC
TRBJ2-5 TRBV7-2 TRBD2 few CASSLAGLAVQETQYF TGTGCCAGCAGCTTAGCGGGACTAGCGGTGCAAGAGACCCAGTACTTC
TRBJ1-4 TRBV9 NA NA CASSVGYSSYNEKLFF TGTGCCAGCAGCGTTGGTTATAGCAGTTATAATGAAAAACTGTTTTTT
TRBJ2-2 TRBV5-1 NA many CASSLGRATGELFF TGCGCCAGCAGCTTGGGCAGGGCAACGGGGGAGCTGTTTTTT
TRBJ2-5 TRBV5-1 NA few CASSLALGPTETQYF TGCGCCAGCAGCTTGGCGTTGGGACCGACGGAGACCCAGTACTTC
TRBJ2-7 TRBV6-5 TRBD1 NA CASSRTGYYDEQYF TGTGCCAGCAGTCGGACAGGCTATTACGACGAGCAGTACTTC
TRBJ2-1 TRBV19 NA few CASSVVMEGYEQFF TGTGCCAGTAGTGTTGTGATGGAGGGGTATGAGCAGTTCTTC
TRBJ1-2 TRBV7-6 TRBD1 NA CASSLAPRDRGLYGYTF TGTGCCAGCAGCTTAGCCCCGAGGGACAGGGGGCTCTATGGCTACACCTTC
TRBJ1-5 TRBV10-3 NA NA CAISESGVGQPQHF TGTGCCATCAGTGAGTCCGGAGTCGGTCAGCCCCAGCATTTT
TRBJ2-2 TRBV7-6 NA few CASSFPRETVNTGELFF TGTGCCAGCAGCTTTCCCAGGGAAACCGTGAACACCGGGGAGCTGTTTTTT
TRBJ1-1 TRBV3-1 NA few CASSQGGNTEAFF TGTGCCAGCAGCCAAGGGGGGAACACTGAAGCTTTCTTT
TRBJ2-2 TRBV5-1 TRBD2 NA CASSRGGKNTGELFF TGCGCCAGCAGCCGCGGGGGGAAAAACACCGGGGAGCTGTTTTTT
TRBJ2-2 TRBV7-8 TRBD2 many CASSLRGGITGELFF TGTGCCAGCAGCTTGCGGGGGGGAATCACCGGGGAGCTGTTTTTT